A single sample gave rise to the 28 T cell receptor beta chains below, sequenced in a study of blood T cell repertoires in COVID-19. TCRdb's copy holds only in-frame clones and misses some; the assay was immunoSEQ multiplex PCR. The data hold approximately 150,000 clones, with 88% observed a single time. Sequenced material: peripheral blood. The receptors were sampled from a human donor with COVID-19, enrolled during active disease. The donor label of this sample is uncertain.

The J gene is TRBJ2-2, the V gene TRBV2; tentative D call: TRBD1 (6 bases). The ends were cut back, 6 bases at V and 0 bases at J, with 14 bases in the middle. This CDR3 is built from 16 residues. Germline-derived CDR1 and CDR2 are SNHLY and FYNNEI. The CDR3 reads CASRLDRPTNTGELFF. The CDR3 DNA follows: TGTGCCAGCAGACTTGACAGGCCTACGAACACCGGGGAGCTGTTTTTT.

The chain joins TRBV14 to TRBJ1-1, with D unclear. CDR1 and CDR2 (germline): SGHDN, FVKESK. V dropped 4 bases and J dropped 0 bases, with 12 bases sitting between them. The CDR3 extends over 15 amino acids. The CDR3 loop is CASSPRGPMNTEAFF. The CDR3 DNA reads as TGTGCCAGCAGCCCAAGAGGCCCTATGAACACTGAAGCTTTCTTT.

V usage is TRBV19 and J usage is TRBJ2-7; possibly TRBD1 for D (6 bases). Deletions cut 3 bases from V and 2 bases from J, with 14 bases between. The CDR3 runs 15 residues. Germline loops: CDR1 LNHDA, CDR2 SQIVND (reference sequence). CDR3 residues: CASSMTGEGAYEQYF. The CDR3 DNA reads TGTGCCAGTAGTATGACAGGTGAAGGCGCCTACGAGCAGTACTTC.

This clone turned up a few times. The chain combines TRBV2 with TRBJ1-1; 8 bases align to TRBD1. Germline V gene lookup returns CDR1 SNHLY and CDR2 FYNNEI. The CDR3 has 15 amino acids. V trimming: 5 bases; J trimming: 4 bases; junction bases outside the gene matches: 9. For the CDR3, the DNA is TGTGCCAGCAGTCTAACGACAGGGGTCGGCACTGAAGCTTTCTTT. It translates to CASSLTTGVGTEAFF. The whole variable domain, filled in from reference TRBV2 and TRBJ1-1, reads EPEVTQTPSHQVTQMGQEVILRCVPISNHLYFYWYRQILGQKVEFLVSFYNNEISEKSEIFDDQFSVERPDGSNFTLKIRSTKLEDSAMYFCASSLTTGVGTEAFFGQGTRLTVV.

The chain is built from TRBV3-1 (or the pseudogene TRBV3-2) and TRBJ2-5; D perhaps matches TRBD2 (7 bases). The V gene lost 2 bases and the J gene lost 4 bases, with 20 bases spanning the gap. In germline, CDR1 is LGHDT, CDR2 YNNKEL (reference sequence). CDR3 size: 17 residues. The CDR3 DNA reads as TGTGCCAGCAGCCAACCTGGATGGGGGGGCCGGGGAGAGACCCAGTACTTC. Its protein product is CASSQPGWGGRGETQYF.

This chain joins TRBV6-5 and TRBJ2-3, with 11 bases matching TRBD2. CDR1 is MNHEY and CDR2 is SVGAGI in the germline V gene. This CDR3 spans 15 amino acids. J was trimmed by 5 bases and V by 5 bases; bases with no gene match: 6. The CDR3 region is CASSTGLAVGDTQYF. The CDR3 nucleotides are TGTGCCAGCAGTACGGGACTAGCGGTTGGAGATACGCAGTATTTT.

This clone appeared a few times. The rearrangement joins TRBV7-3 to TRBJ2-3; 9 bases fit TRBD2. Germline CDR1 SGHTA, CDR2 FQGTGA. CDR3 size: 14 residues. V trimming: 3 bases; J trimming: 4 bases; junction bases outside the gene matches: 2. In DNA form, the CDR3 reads TGTGCCAGCAGCTTTAGCGGGAGCCCAGATACGCAGTATTTT. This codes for CASSFSGSPDTQYF.

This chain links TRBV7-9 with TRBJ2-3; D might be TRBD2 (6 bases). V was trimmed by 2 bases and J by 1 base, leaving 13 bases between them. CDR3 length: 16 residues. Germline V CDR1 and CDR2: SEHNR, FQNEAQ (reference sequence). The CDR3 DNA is TGTGCCAGCAGCTTATCTGAGCGGGTGGGCACAGATACGCAGTATTTT. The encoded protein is CASSLSERVGTDTQYF.

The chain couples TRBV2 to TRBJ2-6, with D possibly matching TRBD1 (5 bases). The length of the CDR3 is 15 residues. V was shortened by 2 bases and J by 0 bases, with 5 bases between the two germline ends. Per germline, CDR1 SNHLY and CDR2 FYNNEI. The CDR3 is CASSERGSGANVLTF. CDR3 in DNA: TGTGCCAGCAGTGAAAGGGGCTCTGGGGCCAACGTCCTGACTTTC. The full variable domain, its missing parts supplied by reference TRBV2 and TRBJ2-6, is EPEVTQTPSHQVTQMGQEVILRCVPISNHLYFYWYRQILGQKVEFLVSFYNNEISEKSEIFDDQFSVERPDGSNFTLKIRSTKLEDSAMYFCASSERGSGANVLTFGAGSRLTVL.

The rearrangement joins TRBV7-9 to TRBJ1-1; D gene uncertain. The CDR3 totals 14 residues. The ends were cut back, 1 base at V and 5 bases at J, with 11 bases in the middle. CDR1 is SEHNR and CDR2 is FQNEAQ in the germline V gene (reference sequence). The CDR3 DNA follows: TGTGCCAGCAGCTTAGTTCTGGAGGGTACTGAAGCTTTCTTT. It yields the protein CASSLVLEGTEAFF.

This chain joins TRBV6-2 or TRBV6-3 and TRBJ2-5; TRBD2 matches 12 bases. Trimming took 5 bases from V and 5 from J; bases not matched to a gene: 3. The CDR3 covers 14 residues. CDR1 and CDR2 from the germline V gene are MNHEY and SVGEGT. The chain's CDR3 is CASSGTSGGETQYF. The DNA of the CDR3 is TGTGCCAGCAGTGGAACTAGCGGGGGGGAGACCCAGTACTTC.

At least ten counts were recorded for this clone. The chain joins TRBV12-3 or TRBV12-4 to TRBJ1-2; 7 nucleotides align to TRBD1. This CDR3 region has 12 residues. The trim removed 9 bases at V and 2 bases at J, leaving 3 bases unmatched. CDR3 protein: CARDRENYGYTF. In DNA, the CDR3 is TGTGCCAGAGACAGGGAGAACTATGGCTACACCTTC.

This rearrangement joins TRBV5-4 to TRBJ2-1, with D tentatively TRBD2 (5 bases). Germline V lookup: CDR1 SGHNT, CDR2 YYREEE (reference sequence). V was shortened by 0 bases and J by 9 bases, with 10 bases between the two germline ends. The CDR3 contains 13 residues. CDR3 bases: TGTGCCAGCAGCTTGGTGGGGAGAGGTGAGCAGTTCTTC. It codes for CASSLVGRGEQFF. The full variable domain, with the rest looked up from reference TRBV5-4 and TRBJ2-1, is ETGVTQSPTHLIKTRGQQVTLRCSSQSGHNTVSWYQQALGQGPQFIFQYYREEENGRGNFPPRFSGLQFPNYSSELNVNALELDDSALYLCASSLVGRGEQFFGPGTRLTVL.

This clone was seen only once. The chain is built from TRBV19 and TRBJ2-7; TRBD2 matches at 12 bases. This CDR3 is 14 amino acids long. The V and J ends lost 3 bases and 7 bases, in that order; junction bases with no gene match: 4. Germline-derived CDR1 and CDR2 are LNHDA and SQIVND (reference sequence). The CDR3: CASSIRLAGEEQYF. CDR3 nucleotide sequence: TGTGCCAGTAGTATTAGACTAGCGGGAGAAGAGCAGTACTTC.

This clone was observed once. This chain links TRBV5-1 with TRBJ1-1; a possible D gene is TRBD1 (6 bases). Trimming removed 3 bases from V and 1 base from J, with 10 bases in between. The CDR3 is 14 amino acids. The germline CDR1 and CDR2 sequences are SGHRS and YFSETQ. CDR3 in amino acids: CASSWGPQNTEAFF. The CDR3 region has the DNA TGCGCCAGCAGCTGGGGGCCTCAGAACACTGAAGCTTTCTTT.

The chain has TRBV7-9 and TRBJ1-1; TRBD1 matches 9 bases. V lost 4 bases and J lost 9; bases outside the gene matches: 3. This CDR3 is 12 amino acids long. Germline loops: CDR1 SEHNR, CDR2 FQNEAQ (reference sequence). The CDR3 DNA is TGTGCCAGCAGCTCACAGGGGGCACAAGCTTTCTTT. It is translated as CASSSQGAQAFF.

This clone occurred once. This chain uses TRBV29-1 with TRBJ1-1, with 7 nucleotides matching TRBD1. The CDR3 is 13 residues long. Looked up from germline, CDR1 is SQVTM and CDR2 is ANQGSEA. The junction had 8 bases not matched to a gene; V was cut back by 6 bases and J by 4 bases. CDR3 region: CSVTTGAGTEAFF. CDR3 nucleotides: TGCAGCGTAACCACAGGGGCGGGCACTGAAGCTTTCTTT.

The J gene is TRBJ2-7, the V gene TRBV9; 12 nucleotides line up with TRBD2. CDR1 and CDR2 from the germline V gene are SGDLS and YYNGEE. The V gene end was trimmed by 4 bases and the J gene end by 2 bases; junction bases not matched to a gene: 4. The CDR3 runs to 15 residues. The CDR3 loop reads CASSNLAGGAYEQYF. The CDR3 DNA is TGTGCCAGCAGCAATCTAGCGGGGGGGGCCTACGAGCAGTACTTC.

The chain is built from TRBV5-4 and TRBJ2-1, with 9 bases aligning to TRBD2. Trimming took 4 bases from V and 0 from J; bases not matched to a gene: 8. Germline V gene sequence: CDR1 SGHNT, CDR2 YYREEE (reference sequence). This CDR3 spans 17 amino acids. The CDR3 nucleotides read TGTGCCAGCAGCCACGCTAAAGCGGGGGGCTCCTACAATGAGCAGTTCTTC. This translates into CASSHAKAGGSYNEQFF.

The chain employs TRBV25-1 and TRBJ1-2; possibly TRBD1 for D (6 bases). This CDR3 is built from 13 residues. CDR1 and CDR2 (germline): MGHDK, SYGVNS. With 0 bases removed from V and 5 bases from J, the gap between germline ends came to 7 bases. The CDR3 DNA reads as TGTGCCAGCAGTGAATATAGGGGGTATGGCTACACCTTC. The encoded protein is CASSEYRGYGYTF.

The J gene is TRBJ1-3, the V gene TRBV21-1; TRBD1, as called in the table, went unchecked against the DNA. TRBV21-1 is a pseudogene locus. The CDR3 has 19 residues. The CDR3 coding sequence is TGTGCCAGCAGCAAGACCGGGACAGGGCGATTTTTCTCTGGAAACACCATATATTTT. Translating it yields CASSKTGTGRFFSGNTIYF.

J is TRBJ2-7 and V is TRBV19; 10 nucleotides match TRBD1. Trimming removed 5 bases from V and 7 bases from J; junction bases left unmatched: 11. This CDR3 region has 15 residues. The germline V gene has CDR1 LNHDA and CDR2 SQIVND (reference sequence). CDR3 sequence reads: CASSPPGQGIKEQYF. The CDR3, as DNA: TGTGCCAGTAGTCCTCCGGGACAGGGGATTAAGGAGCAGTACTTC.

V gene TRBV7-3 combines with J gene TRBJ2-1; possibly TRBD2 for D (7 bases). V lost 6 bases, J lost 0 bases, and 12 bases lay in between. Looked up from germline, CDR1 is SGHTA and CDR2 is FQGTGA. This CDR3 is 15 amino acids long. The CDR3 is CASSPGGSSYNEQFF. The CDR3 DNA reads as TGTGCCAGCAGTCCGGGGGGCTCCTCCTACAATGAGCAGTTCTTC.

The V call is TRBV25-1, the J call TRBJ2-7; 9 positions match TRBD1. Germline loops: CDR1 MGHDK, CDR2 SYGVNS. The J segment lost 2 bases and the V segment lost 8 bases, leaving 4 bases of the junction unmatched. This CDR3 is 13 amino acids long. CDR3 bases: TGTGCCAGCTCCTGGGACAGGGCCTACGAGCAGTACTTC. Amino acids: CASSWDRAYEQYF.

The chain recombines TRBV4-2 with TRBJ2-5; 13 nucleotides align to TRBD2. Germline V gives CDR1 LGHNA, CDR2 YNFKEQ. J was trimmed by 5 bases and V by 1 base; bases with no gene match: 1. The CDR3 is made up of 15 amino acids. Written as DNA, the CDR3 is TGTGCCAGCAGCCAAGGACTAGCGGGGGGTGAGACCCAGTACTTC. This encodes CASSQGLAGGETQYF.

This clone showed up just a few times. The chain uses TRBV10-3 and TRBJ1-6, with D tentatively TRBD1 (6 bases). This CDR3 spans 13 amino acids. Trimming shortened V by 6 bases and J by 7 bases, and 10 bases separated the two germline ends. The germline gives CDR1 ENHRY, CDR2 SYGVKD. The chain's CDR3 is CAISWDKNSPLHF. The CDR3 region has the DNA TGTGCCATCAGCTGGGACAAGAATTCACCCCTCCACTTT.

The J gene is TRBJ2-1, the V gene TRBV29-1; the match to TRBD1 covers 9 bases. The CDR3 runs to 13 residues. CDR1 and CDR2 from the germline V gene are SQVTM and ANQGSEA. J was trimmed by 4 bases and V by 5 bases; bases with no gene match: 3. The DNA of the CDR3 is TGCAGCGTTTCAGGACAGGGGTACAATGAGCAGTTCTTC. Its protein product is CSVSGQGYNEQFF.

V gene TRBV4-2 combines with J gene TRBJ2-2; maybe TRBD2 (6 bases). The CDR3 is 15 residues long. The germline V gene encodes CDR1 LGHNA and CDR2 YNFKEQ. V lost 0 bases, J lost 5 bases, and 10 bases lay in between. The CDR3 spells CASSQDGGSTGELFF. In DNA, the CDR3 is TGTGCCAGCAGCCAAGACGGAGGGAGTACCGGGGAGCTGTTTTTT.